The present TCR beta chain was sequenced within a study of cytomegalovirus exposure and HLA in healthy donors. From the approximately 110-subject validation cohort, which was separate from the roughly 700-subject first cohort, the donors were drawn. The assay was immunoSEQ multiplex PCR, and TCRdb's table has in-frame clones only and misses some. The sample lists 150,000 to 200,000 clones, 85% occurring once. Sequenced material: PBMCs. The receptor's source is a young man in good health and CMV-seropositive.

CDR3 in amino acids: CASSEENPGLAGAKEFF. DNA for the CDR3: TGTGCCAGCAGTGAGGAAAACCCGGGACTAGCGGGAGCGAAGGAGTTCTTC. The chain is built from TRBV2 and TRBJ2-1, with TRBD2 identical over 14 bases. The V segment lost 3 bases and the J segment 14 bases; nucleotides outside the gene matches: 15. The CDR3 has 17 residues. Germline V CDR1 and CDR2: SNHLY, FYNNEI.